This note documents a single T cell receptor (beta chain) sequence. HTBI primers from iRepertoire and Arm-PCR of CDR3 regions yielded the TCR beta libraries. TCRdb re-derived calls from the multiplex PCR reads in MiXCR, one entry per CDR3 protein. The data show over 650,000 distinct CDR3 sequences, with around 30% seen just once and around 42% held by the top ten. This sample is part of a study of regulatory T cells in long-lasting Graves disease. The wider study: Treatment with antithyroid drugs for over 5 years, together with positive TSH receptor antibodies, meant persistent Graves' disease.

Time point reported: persistent/refractory GD, antithyroid drugs over 5 years with positive TRAb. TCR sequences were obtained from RNA taken from PBMCs. Enrollment of patients was through an endocrinology department in Xi'an, China. Source: peripheral blood mononuclear cells (PBMCs), taken when the disease was refractory, from a patient treated with antithyroid drugs. The receptor's source is a female donor with Graves disease.

DNA for the CDR3: TGTGCCAGCAGCTTAGATAAAAGCACCGGGGAGCTGTTTTTT. It yields the protein CASSLDKSTGELFF. The chain has TRBV11-2 and TRBJ2-2; no clear D gene. Between the trimmed V and J ends, which lost 0 bases and 4 bases, there was a span of 6 bases. The CDR3 has 14 amino acids. The germline V gene has CDR1 SGHAT and CDR2 FQNNGV. The variable domain in full, with the rest retrieved from reference TRBV11-2 and TRBJ2-2, is EAGVAQSPRYKIIEKRQSVAFWCNPISGHATLYWYQQILGQGPKLLIQFQNNGVVDDSQLPKDRFSAERLKGVDSTLKIQPAKLEDSAVYLCASSLDKSTGELFFGEGSRLTVL.